These 2 T cell receptor beta chains were sequenced from one sample in a study of vaccination and CD4 T cells after COVID-19. The treatment was: roughly 10-day PBMC culture with coronavirus spike peptide pools or control peptides (ViraFEST assay). An Oncomine TCR Beta short-read assay was used to sequence the DNA from cultured CD4+ T cells. TCRdb analysed the PCR reads with MiXCR anew, one entry per CDR3 protein. The sample yields approximately 22,000 distinct CDR3 sequences, around 39% seen once. Their recognized antigens are unknown. Material: CD4+ T cells from blood, cultured in vitro, obtained before SARS-CoV-2 vaccination. The receptor source for this set is a human donor who received a COVID-19 vaccine.

The V gene is TRBV11-2, the J gene TRBJ2-7; D call uncertain. CDR1 and CDR2 (germline): SGHAT, FQNNGV. The length of the CDR3 is 14 residues. Trimming removed 1 base from V and 0 bases from J, with 7 bases in between. CDR3 DNA sequence: TGTGCCAGCAGCTTAGCTGCCGGCTCCTACGAGCAGTACTTC. Translated: CASSLAAGSYEQYF.

The rearrangement uses TRBV5-1 and TRBJ2-5; TRBD2 aligns across 14 bases. Germline V gene sequence: CDR1 SGHRS, CDR2 YFSETQ. CDR3 size: 16 residues. V shed 4 bases, J shed 5 bases, and the junction held 7 bases outside the gene matches. The CDR3 region has the DNA TGCGCCAGCAGCCGGACTAGCGGGGGGCCTCGGGAGACCCAGTACTTC. It specifies CASSRTSGGPRETQYF.